This T cell receptor (beta chain) was recovered during a study of blood T cells in healthy people across ages. Germline assignment: CDR1 SGHTA and CDR2 FQGNSA. Trimming pared 5 bases from V and 2 bases from J, leaving 15 bases between. CDR3 length: 15 residues. There were at least 5 micrograms of total RNA extracted from every sample. Primed by a sample-barcoded 5' primer and a J-beta primer mix, a second PCR proceeded for about 7 to 11 cycles. Each cDNA molecule was tagged by a template-switch adaptor that had 12 random nucleotides. MiXCR, applied by TCRdb to the 5' RACE reads, yields one record per CDR3 protein. The repertoire holds 870,000 or so distinct CDR3 sequences, about 30% seen once, with 17% in the top ten. To note about this clonotype: The antigen is unknown. This may arise from a read error, as a much more abundant clone is one base away.

Study-level results: TCR beta diversity was tightly associated with the proportion of naive T cells. Greater diversity and more naive CD4+ cells were seen in long-lived donors than in aged donors.

The chain employs TRBV7-2 and TRBJ1-1; D is possibly TRBD1 (5 bases). This clonotype was obtained from a woman older than 75 in good health. Specimen: blood. The CDR3 is CASSPQGLDNTEAFF. The CDR3 region has the DNA TGTGCCAGCAGCCCCCAGGGTTTGGATAACACTGAAGCTTTCTTT.